The 12 T cell receptor beta chains given below trace back to one sample, sequenced in a study of T cells after yellow fever vaccination. Using its own MiXCR run on the 5' RACE reads, TCRdb lists one record per CDR3 protein. The repertoire holds about 320,000 distinct CDR3 sequences, with around 4.5% as singletons. This sample comprised PBMCs, obtained 15 days after the yellow fever booster vaccination. These receptors were collected from a man in his late teens or twenties who received the YFV17D yellow fever vaccine.

A few counts support this clonotype. The chain uses TRBV20-1 and TRBJ1-6, with D uncertain. Germline lookup yields CDR1 DFQATT and CDR2 SNEGSKA (reference sequence). V shed 3 bases and J shed 1 base, with 13 bases lying between them. This CDR3 comprises 16 residues. This chain's CDR3 is CSASSAVGSYNSPLHF. The CDR3 coding sequence is TGCAGTGCTAGTTCGGCGGTCGGGTCCTATAATTCACCCCTCCACTTT.

On this clonotype: It may be a read error: a sequence one base away is much more abundant. V and J are TRBV7-3 and TRBJ1-1; D unresolved. The V and J ends lost 5 bases and 2 bases respectively, with 12 bases between them. From germline, CDR1 is SGHTA and CDR2 FQGTGA. This CDR3 has 14 amino acids. This CDR3 is CASSPPVGNTEAFF. The CDR3 DNA reads TGTGCCAGCAGCCCCCCGGTGGGTAACACTGAAGCTTTCTTT.

This clonotype was counted at least ten times. This sequence joins TRBV5-1 and TRBJ1-2; D call uncertain. Trimming took off 8 bases at V and 1 base at J, with 12 bases between the two ends. This CDR3 has 13 amino acids. Germline V gene data show CDR1 as SGHRS and CDR2 as YFSETQ. The CDR3 is CASRREINYGYTF. Here the CDR3 DNA reads TGCGCCAGTCGAAGGGAGATTAACTATGGCTACACCTTC.

V gene TRBV6-2 or TRBV6-3 combines with J gene TRBJ1-2; 8 positions match TRBD1. Germline CDR1 and CDR2: MNHEY and SVGEGT. The J segment lost 6 bases and the V segment lost 6 bases, leaving 3 bases of the junction unmatched. The CDR3 totals 12 residues. The CDR3 sequence is CASRDRVDGYTF. The CDR3 region has the DNA TGTGCCAGCAGGGACAGGGTCGATGGCTACACCTTC.

Turning to this clonotype: Just one base apart from a much larger clone, this may be a read error. The J gene is TRBJ2-2, the V gene TRBV9, with D perhaps TRBD1 (6 bases). V gave up 3 bases and J gave up 1 base, with 10 bases separating them. The CDR3 runs to 15 residues. Per germline, CDR1 SGDLS and CDR2 YYNGEE. CDR3 in amino acids: CASSGDIRNTGELFF. CDR3 coding DNA: TGTGCCAGCAGCGGGGACATCCGGAACACCGGGGAGCTGTTTTTT.

The table lists this clonotype with many counts. The CDR3 DNA reads as TGTGCCAGCAGCTTATCGCTAGCGAGCTCCTACAATGAGCAGTTCTTC. It specifies CASSLSLASSYNEQFF. The chain uses TRBV7-9 and TRBJ2-1; TRBD2 might be the D (6 bases). The CDR3 consists of 16 residues. The V end lost 2 bases, the J end lost 0 bases, and 11 bases lay between the germline ends. CDR1 SEHNR and CDR2 FQNEAQ come from the germline V gene (reference sequence).

This clonotype was detected only a few times. The chain employs TRBV29-1 and TRBJ2-7; 9 positions match TRBD2. There are 14 residues in the CDR3. The germline gives CDR1 SQVTM, CDR2 ANQGSEA. CDR3 DNA: TGCCTCCTAGCGGGGTACGGAGCACCTGTCGAGCAGTACGTC. Its protein is CLLAGYGAPVEQYV.

The chain is built from TRBV5-4 and TRBJ2-4; D is perhaps TRBD2 (7 bases). CDR3 length equals 15 residues. Looked up from germline, CDR1 is SGHNT and CDR2 is YYREEE (reference sequence). Trimming took off 9 bases at V and 9 bases at J, with 25 bases between the two ends. CDR3 DNA: TGTGCCACCTCCCCCCCGGGGGGCTCAGCGGGCATTCAGTACTTC. Residues: CATSPPGGSAGIQYF.

This clonotype was counted a few times. The chain recombines TRBV10-3 with TRBJ1-4; D gene uncertain. This CDR3 has 14 amino acids. Germline CDR1 and CDR2: ENHRY and SYGVKD. Trimming cost V 2 bases and J 1 base, with 5 bases left between them. This CDR3 reads CAISEARTNEKLFF. As DNA, the CDR3 is TGTGCCATCAGTGAGGCTCGAACTAATGAAAAACTGTTTTTT.

This clonotype has more than one count but fewer than ten. The genes are TRBV5-5 and TRBJ2-5; D is tentatively TRBD1 or TRBD2 (5 bases each). The CDR3 contains 12 residues. Per germline, CDR1 SGHKS and CDR2 YYEKEE (reference sequence). Deletions cut 6 bases from V and 7 bases from J, with 13 bases between. The CDR3 loop reads CASIRDGRTQYF. The CDR3 nucleotides are TGTGCCAGCATCAGGGACGGACGGACCCAGTACTTC.

This clonotype was counted many times. V usage is TRBV5-1 and J usage is TRBJ2-7; D is unclear. The length of the CDR3 is 14 residues. V gave up 3 bases and J gave up 1 base, with 11 bases separating them. Germline-derived CDR1 and CDR2 are SGHRS and YFSETQ. The CDR3 DNA follows: TGCGCCAGCAGCTACGGCGGCGGTTCCTACGAGCAGTACGTC. Amino acid sequence: CASSYGGGSYEQYV.

This clonotype was seen a handful of times. V gene TRBV5-1 combines with J gene TRBJ1-1, with unresolved D. Trimming cost V 6 bases and J 1 base, with 10 bases left between them. The germline gives CDR1 SGHRS, CDR2 YFSETQ. This CDR3 is 13 amino acids long. CDR3 sequence (DNA): TGCGCCAGCAAGTCTGGACCGAACACTGAAGCTTTCTTT. It specifies CASKSGPNTEAFF.